This is a list of T cell receptor beta chains from one sample in a study of cytomegalovirus exposure and HLA in healthy donors. Measured with immunoSEQ multiplex PCR; TCRdb has only the in-frame clones, and not every one. This table has about 98,000 clones, roughly 70% appearing once. Source material: PBMCs. These receptors all come from a man aged 45 to 65 in good health and CMV-seronegative. The CDR3 runs from the conserved cysteine through the conserved F or W. A D gene is named only where the DNA matches it firmly. Size is omitted from some rows. Given values are once, few, many or a class for expanded clones.

d_call j_call clone_size v_call cdr3_nt cdr3_aa
NA TRBJ2-5 NA TRBV5-1 TGCGCCAGCAGCTTGGCACAAGAGACCCAGTACTTC CASSLAQETQYF
NA TRBJ2-1 NA TRBV12-5 TGTGCTAGTGGTTCCCGGTTGGATGAGCAGTTCTTC CASGSRLDEQFF
NA TRBJ2-1 NA TRBV29-1 TGCAGCGTTGCCTTAGCGGATGAGCAGTTCTTC CSVALADEQFF
TRBD1 TRBJ1-1 NA TRBV5-1 TGCGCCAGCAGCCTGGACAGGGGCGGAACTGAAGCTTTCTTT CASSLDRGGTEAFF
NA TRBJ1-1 NA TRBV15 TGTGCCACCAGCAGAGATTTAGGGGGAACTGAAGCTTTCTTT CATSRDLGGTEAFF
NA TRBJ1-2 NA TRBV2 TGTGCCAGCAGTGAAAACAGGGTAATCAGGGGCTACACCTTC CASSENRVIRGYTF
NA TRBJ2-5 NA TRBV7-3 TGTGCCAGCAGCCAGGGACACAACCAAGAGACCCAGTACTTC CASSQGHNQETQYF
TRBD1 TRBJ1-1 few TRBV19 TGTGCCGCCCAAGACGACAGGGGGGTGAACACTGAAGCTTTCTTT CAAQDDRGVNTEAFF
TRBD2 TRBJ2-1 NA TRBV19 TGTGCCAGTAGTATAGATGACACTAGCGGGAGGTACAATGAGCAGTTCTTC CASSIDDTSGRYNEQFF
TRBD2 TRBJ2-5 NA TRBV5-8 TGTGCCAGCAGCGGACTAGCGGGGGGGACTGAGACCCAGTACTTC CASSGLAGGTETQYF
NA TRBJ2-5 NA TRBV27 TGTGCCAGCAGTTTATCCGGGGGTTTGGAGACCCAGTACTTC CASSLSGGLETQYF
TRBD1 TRBJ1-4 NA TRBV5-6 TGTGCCAGCAGCGGGAAGGGACAGCCTAATGAAAAACTGTTTTTT CASSGKGQPNEKLFF
TRBD2 TRBJ2-5 few TRBV10-1 TGCGCCAGCAGCGCCGTGGCTAGCGGTATCGGGGAGACCCAGTACTTC CASSAVASGIGETQYF
TRBD2 TRBJ2-5 NA TRBV9 TGTGCCAGCAGCCTTCGACTAGCGGGAGAACCGGAGACCCAGTACTTC CASSLRLAGEPETQYF
NA TRBJ1-3 NA TRBV27 TGTGCCAGCAGTTTATCCCCGGGATTAGGAAACACCATATATTTT CASSLSPGLGNTIYF
NA TRBJ1-3 NA TRBV11-2 TGTGCCAGCACTCAAGGGGAGGGGGGACCTGGAAACACCATATATTTT CASTQGEGGPGNTIYF
NA TRBJ1-4 NA TRBV25-1 TGTGCCAGCAGTGAATCAGGGCAGCGAGAAAAACTGTTTTTT CASSESGQREKLFF
TRBD1 TRBJ2-5 NA TRBV7-9 TGTGCCAGCAGCTCGACAGGGGTGAGAGAGACCCAGTACTTC CASSSTGVRETQYF
TRBD2 TRBJ2-4 once TRBV11-2 TGTGCCAGCAGCGCAGGACTAGCGGGGGGTGTATACATTCAGTACTTC CASSAGLAGGVYIQYF
TRBD1 TRBJ2-7 NA TRBV11-2 TGTGCCAGCAGCTTAGGGCAGGGGGCTTACGAGCAGTACTTC CASSLGQGAYEQYF
TRBD1 TRBJ2-2 few TRBV11-2 TGTGCCAGCAGCTTCGCCGGGACAGTTAACACCGGGGAGCTGTTTTTT CASSFAGTVNTGELFF
TRBD1 TRBJ1-1 NA TRBV6-4 TGTGCCAGCAGAGACAGGGGCTTGAACACTGAAGCTTTCTTT CASRDRGLNTEAFF
NA TRBJ1-5 NA TRBV7-2 TGTGCCAGCAGCTGGGGGGGGGACAACCAGCCCCAGCATTTT CASSWGGDNQPQHF
TRBD1 TRBJ1-2 few TRBV19 TGTGCCAGTAGTACGCACGGGACAGGCCGGGAGGGCTACACCTTC CASSTHGTGREGYTF
NA TRBJ2-6 NA TRBV15 TGTGCCACCAGCAGAGATCCGGCTGGGGCCAACGTCCTGACTTTC CATSRDPAGANVLTF
TRBD2 TRBJ2-1 NA TRBV4-1 TGCGCCAGCAGCCCTGGCGGTATTGGGCGGGAGGGCTACAATGAGCAGTTCTTC CASSPGGIGREGYNEQFF
NA TRBJ2-3 NA TRBV7-2 TGTGCCAGCAGCCCCCGGGGAACTAGCACAGATACGCAGTATTTT CASSPRGTSTDTQYF
TRBD1 TRBJ2-7 few TRBV6-1 TGTGCCAGCGGGACAGGGGGACCCCTCTCCTACGAGCAGTACTTC CASGTGGPLSYEQYF
TRBD2 TRBJ2-1 NA TRBV5-1 TGCGCCAGCAGCCACAGGACTAGCGGGGGGAATGAGCAGTTCTTC CASSHRTSGGNEQFF
TRBD2 TRBJ2-7 NA TRBV5-1 TGCGCCAGCAGCCAAGACAGGGCGGGGGGGGAGCAGTACTTC CASSQDRAGGEQYF